A selection of T cell receptor beta chains follows, all from one sample in a study of response to subunit inactivated influenza vaccine. TCRdb reprocessed the RT-PCR reads with MiXCR, giving one entry per CDR3 protein. The sample holds roughly 780,000 distinct CDR3 sequences, about a fifth seen once. The material sequenced was PBMCs from blood, taken around 5 days after vaccination. Source of these receptors: a man between 50 and 59 years old who received an inactivated influenza vaccine. Both conserved end residues are part of each CDR3. The order of the fields is D gene, J gene, clone size, V gene, CDR3 protein, CDR3 DNA. D genes are given only for firm matches. Some rows have no size entry. The others give once, few or many, or a class for an expanded clone.

>TRBD1|TRBJ2-7|NA|TRBV7-2
CASSGTGTGVEQYF
TGTGCCAGCAGCGGAACCGGGACAGGGGTCGAGCAGTACTTC
>NA|TRBJ1-4|few|TRBV6-5
CASSYVPTATNEKLFF
TGTGCCAGCAGTTACGTCCCCACAGCAACTAATGAAAAACTGTTTTTT
>NA|TRBJ1-1|NA|TRBV12-3/TRBV12-4
CASNTGLSEAFF
TGTGCCAGCAACACAGGGCTTTCTGAAGCTTTCTTT
>NA|TRBJ2-5|once|TRBV12-3/TRBV12-4
CASSLRGRAGETQYF
TGTGCCAGCAGTTTAAGGGGGAGGGCGGGAGAGACCCAGTACTTC
>NA|TRBJ1-1|NA|TRBV7-2
CASSLGDNRMNTEAFF
TGTGCCAGCAGCTTGGGGGACAACCGCATGAACACTGAAGCTTTCTTT
>NA|TRBJ2-1|many|TRBV7-9
CASRPGYSYNEQFF
TGTGCCAGCAGACCGGGTTACTCCTACAATGAGCAGTTCTTC
>TRBD2|TRBJ2-5|NA|TRBV4-2
CASSPRGGGTQETQYF
TGTGCCAGCAGCCCCAGAGGCGGGGGGACCCAAGAGACCCAGTACTTC
>NA|TRBJ2-7|few|TRBV14
CASSQAEAEQYF
TGTGCCAGCAGCCAAGCAGAGGCGGAGCAGTACTTC
>NA|TRBJ2-1|NA|TRBV19
CASSPQGAGYNEQFF
TGTGCCAGTAGTCCCCAGGGTGCGGGGTACAATGAGCAGTTCTTC
>NA|TRBJ2-3|NA|TRBV4-2
CASSPTLKVGAATDTQYF
TGTGCCAGCAGCCCAACTTTAAAAGTTGGGGCTGCGACAGATACGCAGTATTTT
>TRBD1|TRBJ1-2|NA|TRBV20-1
CSARHTRATGVITDGYTF
TGCAGTGCTAGACACACCCGTGCGACAGGGGTTATAACAGACGGCTACACCTTC
>TRBD2|TRBJ2-1|few|TRBV15
CATSTGLAGGTEQFF
TGTGCCACCAGCACGGGACTAGCGGGAGGAACTGAGCAGTTCTTC
>NA|TRBJ2-5|NA|TRBV3-1
CASSQSEATETQYF
TGTGCCAGCAGCCAAAGTGAAGCGACAGAGACCCAGTACTTC
>NA|TRBJ2-7|few|TRBV18
CASSPPAGLLNREQYF
TGTGCCAGCTCACCTCCGGCAGGGCTTCTCAACCGCGAGCAGTACTTC
>TRBD1|TRBJ1-4|NA|TRBV11-2
CASSLGTGNGEEFF
TGTGCCAGCAGCTTGGGGACAGGGAACGGCGAAGAATTTTTT
>TRBD1|TRBJ1-1|NA|TRBV5-6
CASSMAGTVITGAFF
TGTGCCAGCAGCATGGCCGGGACAGTCATCACAGGGGCTTTCTTT
>NA|TRBJ2-5|NA|TRBV29-1
CSVAVGNAGWETQYF
TGCAGCGTGGCAGTTGGAAACGCCGGGTGGGAGACCCAGTACTTC
>TRBD1|TRBJ1-1|many|TRBV6-6
CASSKTGGTEAFF
TGTGCCAGCAGCAAGACAGGGGGCACTGAAGCTTTCTTT
>NA|TRBJ1-6|few|TRBV10-1
CASNLAGRQDNSPLHF
TGCGCCAGCAACTTGGCAGGCCGGCAGGATAATTCACCCCTCCACTTT
>TRBD1|TRBJ1-4|NA|TRBV20-1
CSASPMAGGEVGKLFF
TGCAGTGCTAGCCCTATGGCAGGGGGCGAGGTTGGAAAACTGTTTTTT
>NA|TRBJ2-7|NA|TRBV6-5
CASSYSSRGREYEQYF
TGTGCCAGCAGTTACTCGAGTCGGGGCAGGGAGTACGAGCAGTACTTC
>TRBD1|TRBJ1-1|NA|TRBV30
CAWSVGMGRGRGGAEAFF
TGTGCCTGGAGTGTAGGAATGGGCAGGGGGCGCGGAGGCGCTGAAGCTTTCTTT
>TRBD1|TRBJ2-5|NA|TRBV15
CATSRTGPQETQYF
TGTGCCACCAGTAGGACAGGGCCTCAAGAGACCCAGTACTTC
>NA|TRBJ2-7|NA|TRBV5-1
CASSVFGAPTYEQYF
TGCGCCAGCAGCGTGTTCGGGGCCCCAACCTACGAGCAGTACTTC
>NA|TRBJ2-3|NA|TRBV5-1
CASSLMDSTDTQYF
TGCGCCAGCAGCTTAATGGACAGCACAGATACGCAGTATTTT
>TRBD2|TRBJ2-7|few|TRBV20-1
CSARDTSGIPSLEQYF
TGCAGTGCTAGAGATACTAGCGGGATCCCTTCTCTCGAGCAGTACTTC
>NA|TRBJ2-1|few|TRBV6-1
CASSVHWFSGNNEQFF
TGTGCCAGCAGTGTACATTGGTTTAGCGGAAACAATGAGCAGTTCTTC
>TRBD2|TRBJ2-7|many|TRBV5-1
CASSLGSGSTFSYEQYF
TGCGCCAGCAGCTTGGGTAGCGGGAGTACTTTTTCCTACGAGCAGTACTTC
>NA|TRBJ2-5|few|TRBV12-3/TRBV12-4
CASSFGGGAGETQYF
TGTGCCAGCAGTTTTGGGGGGGGGGCCGGAGAGACCCAGTACTTC
>TRBD1|TRBJ2-2|NA|TRBV11-1
CASSSWTGLSPNTGELFF
TGTGCCAGCAGCTCATGGACAGGGCTCTCACCGAACACCGGGGAGCTGTTTTTT
>TRBD2|TRBJ2-7|NA|TRBV7-8
CASSRLRTSREQYF
TGTGCCAGCAGCCGCCTCAGGACTAGTCGCGAGCAGTACTTC
>TRBD2|TRBJ2-7|few|TRBV5-1
CASSLVRTSGSVDEQYF
TGCGCCAGCAGCTTGGTACGGACTAGCGGGAGTGTGGACGAGCAGTACTTC
>NA|TRBJ1-6|NA|TRBV25-1
CASSESTRTLHF
TGTGCCAGCAGTGAATCTACCCGAACCCTCCACTTT
>TRBD2|TRBJ2-3|NA|TRBV5-1
CASSGTGLAADTQYF
TGCGCCAGCAGCGGGACGGGACTAGCCGCAGATACGCAGTATTTT
>NA|TRBJ2-1|NA|TRBV6-1
CASRISGGRSYNEQFF
TGTGCCAGCAGAATAAGTGGGGGAAGGTCCTACAATGAGCAGTTCTTC
>NA|TRBJ1-4|few|TRBV12-3/TRBV12-4
CASSLLRSAREKLFF
TGTGCCAGCAGTTTACTACGGTCGGCGAGAGAAAAACTGTTTTTT
>NA|TRBJ1-1|few|TRBV6-2/TRBV6-3
CASRWQTGITEAFF
TGTGCCAGCAGATGGCAAACAGGGATCACTGAAGCTTTCTTT
>NA|TRBJ1-1|NA|TRBV12-3/TRBV12-4
CASRTSEAFF
TGTGCCAGCAGAACCTCTGAAGCTTTCTTT
>TRBD1|TRBJ2-2|NA|TRBV6-1
CASSQDRAGTGELFF
TGTGCCAGCAGTCAAGACAGGGCTGGCACCGGGGAGCTGTTTTTT
>TRBD1|TRBJ2-1|NA|TRBV20-1
CSASSQGDGEQFF
TGCAGTGCTAGTTCCCAGGGGGATGGTGAGCAGTTCTTC
>NA|TRBJ2-1|NA|TRBV29-1
CSARGDHNEQFF
TGCAGCGCCAGGGGGGACCACAATGAGCAGTTCTTC
>NA|TRBJ2-2|few|TRBV11-2
CASSVPHTGELFF
TGTGCCAGCAGCGTCCCACACACCGGGGAGCTGTTTTTT
>TRBD2|TRBJ2-1|few|TRBV7-9
CASRVLATGEQFF
TGTGCCAGCAGGGTACTAGCGACTGGTGAGCAGTTCTTC
>NA|TRBJ1-5|few|TRBV4-3
CASSLDAGHNQPQHF
TGCGCCAGCAGCCTCGACGCAGGGCACAATCAGCCCCAGCATTTT
>TRBD2|TRBJ2-5|few|TRBV20-1
CSARDPSGRLETQYF
TGCAGTGCTAGAGATCCTAGCGGGAGGTTGGAGACCCAGTACTTC
>NA|TRBJ1-5|many|TRBV7-2
CASTKSGAGQPQHF
TGTGCCAGCACCAAAAGTGGCGCGGGTCAGCCCCAGCATTTT
>NA|TRBJ2-3|NA|TRBV11-2
CASSLGITVGDTQYF
TGTGCCAGCAGCTTAGGTATTACAGTAGGAGATACGCAGTATTTT